These T cell receptor beta chains were read from a single sample in a study of Graves' ophthalmopathy and Graves' hyperthyroidism. One entry per CDR3 protein results from TCRdb running MiXCR on the multiplex PCR reads. The repertoire holds around 600,000 distinct CDR3 sequences, more than 40% seen once, with over 2.5% in the top ten. The sample taken for sequencing was peripheral blood. These receptors came from an adult man with Graves' ophthalmopathy. Both conserved end residues are part of each CDR3. The D gene is left open where the match is weak. Rows may omit the clone size; those that give it use once, few, many or a size class.

D gene	clone size	V gene	CDR3 protein
.	many	TRBV29-1	CSVDGDNEKLFF
TRBD1	many	TRBV9	CASSPGGTTEAFF
.	many	TRBV7-2	CASSLVRLQGNGTEAFF
TRBD1	.	TRBV29-1	CSVATGTGVAGYTF
.	many	TRBV7-6	CASSFPQGGGPHALYEQYF
.	.	TRBV5-5	CASSLVGFFSNQPQHF
TRBD1	many	TRBV5-4	CASSSWTGLQETQYF
.	many	TRBV2	CASNRYTEAFF
.	once	TRBV11-2	CASSSLTGGPQETQYF
.	many	TRBV10-3	CAISGKGMGNTEAFF
.	many	TRBV15	CATSTGSLVTYGYTF
TRBD1	.	TRBV15	CATSSLNRGPQETQYF
TRBD2	.	TRBV30	CALADGSYEQYF
.	.	TRBV30	CAWSVLGEDERYF
TRBD2	few	TRBV20-1	CSAPLILAGVSYEQYF
.	.	TRBV11-2	CASFPLRGATGELFF
TRBD1	.	TRBV6-6	CASSYLGQGENQPQYF
TRBD1	many	TRBV5-6	CASSLGSGRGNEQYF
.	.	TRBV11-2	CASMSGRGTEAFF
.	few	TRBV12-3/TRBV12-4	CASSLSSGMQPQHF
.	.	TRBV5-4	CASSLAGFGNIGELFF
.	many	TRBV6-5	CASSPNGNTIYF
.	many	TRBV24-1	CATSGAGKSNQPQHF
.	few	TRBV20-1	CSASRRSGTGELFF
.	.	TRBV20-1	CSARDTGESTDTQYF
TRBD1	.	TRBV10-3	CAISDGGTGHGYTF
TRBD2	.	TRBV9	CASSTRLAGGPGENTGELFF
.	few	TRBV7-9	CASSLAAGETQYF
.	.	TRBV19	CASSMWRNSYEQYF
.	many	TRBV2	CASSPLDRNTGELFF
TRBD2	many	TRBV19	CASRTVAGAREQYF
.	many	TRBV20-1	CSARDERALYGYTF
.	.	TRBV20-1	CSARRTYSNTEAFF
.	.	TRBV15	CATSTVSGPSYEQYF
TRBD1	.	TRBV20-1	CSASPGQTYETQYF
.	many	TRBV7-9	CASSLVSGGNTEAFF
.	.	TRBV7-8	CASSFRDKSSYEQYF
TRBD1	.	TRBV10-3	CAISERTGLNYGYTF
TRBD2	many	TRBV2	CASSRREGRNTGELFF
.	many	TRBV5-1	CASSFDGKETQYF
TRBD1	many	TRBV6-5	CASSSGQRYEQYF
TRBD1	.	TRBV10-3	CASATGGEKLFF
TRBD1	.	TRBV7-2	CASSRGQATQYF
TRBD1	few	TRBV5-6	CASSLGQGPFEQYF
TRBD1	many	TRBV29-1	CSVEGTGGAETQYF
.	.	TRBV9	CASSLGHTNTGELFF
.	many	TRBV5-1	CASSYGVGYGYTF
.	many	TRBV20-1	CSARDDPAGYTF
TRBD1	.	TRBV10-3	CAFSGQDGNTIYF
TRBD1	many	TRBV11-2	CASSSDRDGYGYTF
TRBD1	.	TRBV12-3/TRBV12-4	CASSFGRGLGKLFF
TRBD2	once	TRBV5-1	CASRAGTSNYEQYF
.	.	TRBV15	CASSLLALQGYTF
TRBD1	.	TRBV5-1	CASRDGTGHGYGYTF
.	.	TRBV5-1	CASSSDGAGAYEQYF
TRBD1	.	TRBV9	CASSTGPGTGIHF
.	many	TRBV10-3	CAISDRLGGIQETQYF